These 19 T cell receptor beta chains share one sample of origin, sequenced in a study of T-cell reconstitution after alpha-beta-depleted transplantation in children. Researchers prepared the TCRbeta library using unique molecular identifiers, the study reports. Each CDR3 protein is one row after TCRdb ran MiXCR on the PCR reads. The sample yields 500,000 or so distinct CDR3 sequences, 10% to 12% seen once. The sequencing here drew on PBMCs, mostly from graft donor cells, taken 180 days after TCRalphabeta/CD19-depleted stem cell transplant. The origin of the receptors is a female patient between 2 and 10 years old who had a stem cell transplant for aplastic anemia, so the T cells may come from the graft donor.

Ten or more counts support this clonotype. The rearrangement uses TRBV7-2 and TRBJ2-1, with D unresolved. The CDR3 length is 14 residues. The V gene's germline CDR1 is SGHTA and CDR2 FQGNSA. V was cut by 5 bases and J by 10 bases, with 18 bases left in between. In nucleotides, the CDR3 is TGTGCCAGCAGCCCTACTACGTCCCTCGGCGAGCAGTTCTTC. It encodes CASSPTTSLGEQFF.

The sample holds a few counts of this clonotype. CDR3 in amino acids: CASSQDIEIVRVTDTQYF. In DNA, the CDR3 is TGTGCCAGCAGCCAAGATATTGAGATTGTGCGGGTGACAGATACGCAGTATTTT. The chain couples TRBV14 to TRBJ2-3; D might be TRBD2 (5 bases). Germline V CDR1 and CDR2: SGHDN, FVKESK. The CDR3 sequence is 18 residues long. V was clipped by 0 bases and J by 3 bases, with 19 bases between them.

This clonotype was recorded a few times. The chain couples TRBV6-1 to TRBJ1-4; TRBD1 aligns across 11 bases. Germline CDR1 is MNHNS and CDR2 is SASEGT. After removal of 4 bases from V and 1 base from J, the junction contained 5 bases not matched to a gene. The CDR3 length is 17 residues. In nucleotides, the CDR3 is TGTGCCAGCAGTGGTACGGGGACAGGGGGAACTAATGAAAAACTGTTTTTT. Translated: CASSGTGTGGTNEKLFF.

This clonotype has a handful of counts. This rearrangement joins TRBV20-1 to TRBJ1-1; no clear D. The CDR3 loop spans 16 amino acids. The V end was cut by 3 bases, the J end by 9 bases, with 26 bases between. The germline V gene has CDR1 DFQATT and CDR2 SNEGSKA (reference sequence). CDR3 amino acids: CSASLPLVAPHRQAFF. The CDR3 nucleotides read TGCAGTGCTAGCCTCCCACTCGTGGCCCCTCACCGGCAAGCTTTCTTT.

The count of this clonotype is one. The V gene is TRBV3-1, the J gene TRBJ2-5; D ambiguous. V lost 11 bases to trimming and J lost 4 bases, with 23 bases between them. CDR3 length equals 15 residues. CDR1 and CDR2 from the germline V gene are LGHDT and YNNKEL (reference sequence). As DNA, the CDR3 is TGTGCCTGCTGCCAAGGCGGCCAGGACCCAGAGACCCAGTACTTC. Protein product: CACCQGGQDPETQYF.

There are a few counts of this clonotype. The V call is TRBV12-3 or TRBV12-4, the J call TRBJ2-7, with D perhaps TRBD2 (5 bases). This CDR3 contains 17 residues. Trimming removed 7 bases at V and 2 bases at J, with 24 bases between. The CDR3 region has the DNA TGTGCCAGCACCCCCACGAGCGGTGACTTAAGCCCCTACGAGCAGTACTTC. This sequence encodes CASTPTSGDLSPYEQYF.

CDR3: CASSVAGDGGSGNTGELFF. Here the CDR3 DNA reads TGTGCCAGCAGCGTAGCGGGCGATGGGGGCTCTGGGAACACCGGGGAGCTGTTTTTT. The chain uses TRBV9 and TRBJ2-2; D is perhaps TRBD1 (6 bases). Per germline, CDR1 SGDLS and CDR2 YYNGEE. V lost 0 bases and J lost 1, with 19 bases in between. The CDR3 spans 19 residues.

The gene calls are TRBV14 and TRBJ2-2; D is ambiguous. CDR3 length: 17 residues. V was clipped by 1 base and J by 5 bases, with 17 bases between them. In germline, CDR1 is SGHDN, CDR2 FVKESK. The CDR3 sequence is CASSQVYGSMWTGELFF. The CDR3 DNA is TGTGCCAGCAGCCAAGTATACGGAAGTATGTGGACCGGGGAGCTGTTTTTT.

This clonotype was observed a handful of times. The chain links TRBV7-2 to TRBJ1-4; the D gene is possibly TRBD1 (5 bases). Germline-derived CDR1 and CDR2 are SGHTA and FQGNSA. Trimming stripped 5 bases from V and 6 bases from J, with 10 bases between. The CDR3 is 13 residues long. Written as DNA, the CDR3 is TGTGCCAGCAGCGGGCAGGGTGATGAAAAACTGTTTTTT. Translating it yields CASSGQGDEKLFF.

The table lists this clonotype with many counts. The rearrangement links TRBV29-1 to TRBJ1-5, with 9 positions matching TRBD1. The CDR3 spans 18 residues. Per germline, CDR1 SQVTM and CDR2 ANQGSEA. Germline trimming cut 6 bases from V and 0 bases from J; bases unmatched to any gene: 15. CDR3 sequence (DNA): TGCAGCGTCCTCGTAGGGACAGGGACCCTTTATAGCAATCAGCCCCAGCATTTT. Translating it yields CSVLVGTGTLYSNQPQHF.

This clonotype was seen a handful of times. V and J are TRBV7-2 and TRBJ1-6; D remains unclear. This CDR3 is built from 12 residues. In germline, CDR1 is SGHTA, CDR2 FQGNSA. Trimming shortened V by 3 bases and J by 7 bases, and 4 bases separated the two germline ends. CDR3 nucleotides: TGTGCCAGCAGCTTCGAGAATTCACCCCTCCACTTT. Protein sequence: CASSFENSPLHF.

This clonotype has ten or more counts. This chain uses TRBV7-3 with TRBJ2-3; D perhaps matches TRBD1 (5 bases). Germline-derived CDR1 and CDR2 are SGHTA and FQGTGA. This CDR3 has 16 residues. Trimming stripped 5 bases from V and 6 bases from J, with 21 bases between. CDR3 sequence: CASSPRAGMFTDTQYF. CDR3 nucleotide sequence: TGTGCCAGCAGCCCCCGGGCAGGGATGTTTACCGATACGCAGTATTTT.

Ten or more counts support this clonotype. The gene calls are TRBV7-3 and TRBJ2-5; 9 bases line up with TRBD2. The CDR3 is made up of 15 amino acids. The V gene's germline CDR1 is SGHTA and CDR2 FQGTGA. Germline trimming cut 5 bases from V and 2 bases from J; bases unmatched to any gene: 6. CDR3 sequence: CASSLTSGRQETQYF. As DNA, the CDR3 is TGTGCCAGCAGCCTGACTAGCGGACGACAAGAGACCCAGTACTTC.

This clonotype was observed a handful of times. The V call is TRBV4-3, the J call TRBJ2-7; weak D call: TRBD2 (5 bases). This CDR3 region has 16 residues. Trimming shortened V by 6 bases and J by 6 bases, and 24 bases separated the two germline ends. Germline V lookup: CDR1 LGHNA, CDR2 YSLEER. Written as DNA, the CDR3 is TGCGCCAGCAGTCCACCCACTACTAGTTCACAGATCGAGCAGTACTTC. Protein product: CASSPPTTSSQIEQYF.

The chain combines TRBV2 with TRBJ1-2; D is undetermined. Germline CDR1 reads SNHLY; CDR2 reads FYNNEI. The CDR3 covers 15 residues. V gave up 0 bases and J gave up 1 base, with 9 bases separating them. The CDR3 loop reads CASSEAYRVNYGYTF. CDR3 coding DNA: TGTGCCAGCAGTGAAGCGTATCGCGTTAACTATGGCTACACCTTC. Variable domain in full (rest from reference TRBV2 and TRBJ1-2): EPEVTQTPSHQVTQMGQEVILRCVPISNHLYFYWYRQILGQKVEFLVSFYNNEISEKSEIFDDQFSVERPDGSNFTLKIRSTKLEDSAMYFCASSEAYRVNYGYTFGSGTRLTVV.

This clonotype came up a few times. V is TRBV20-1 and J is TRBJ2-3; no firm D call. V lost 0 bases and J lost 4, with 5 bases in between. CDR1 and CDR2 (germline): DFQATT, SNEGSKA (reference sequence). This CDR3 comprises 12 residues. CDR3 in DNA: TGCAGTGCTAGAGAGGCGGCAGATACGCAGTATTTT. It encodes CSAREAADTQYF.

The V call is TRBV4-1, the J call TRBJ2-5, with D possibly TRBD2 on 6 matching bases. CDR3 length equals 15 residues. The germline V and J ends were trimmed by 4 bases and 5 bases, with 17 bases remaining between them. Germline CDR1 and CDR2: MGHRA and YSYEKL. The CDR3: CASSPSATSWETQYF. Written as DNA, the CDR3 is TGCGCCAGCAGCCCAAGTGCCACTAGCTGGGAGACCCAGTACTTC.

Of note for this clonotype: At one end the junction does not follow the germline gene, possibly because of a read error. The rearrangement links TRBV5-5 to TRBJ2-6; D perhaps matches TRBD1 (5 bases). The CDR3 totals 16 residues. Germline V gene lookup returns CDR1 SGHKS and CDR2 YYEKEE (reference sequence). The CDR3 spells CASSLMGGSGANGLTF. CDR3 nucleotides: TGTGCCAGCAGCTTGATGGGTGGCTCTGGGGCCAACGGCCTGACTTTC.

The V and J genes are TRBV6-1 and TRBJ1-1; no clear D gene. There are 15 residues in the CDR3. Trimming took 6 bases from V and 2 from J, leaving 16 bases between them. Germline V gene data show CDR1 as MNHNS and CDR2 as SASEGT. The CDR3 DNA follows: TGTGCCAGCAGACCCCGGACGGAGCAAAACACTGAAGCTTTCTTT. Protein: CASRPRTEQNTEAFF.